The clone carrying this T cell receptor (beta chain) was seen ten or more times. Its antigen is not identified. Indicated time point: pre-sensitization, week 0. This sample's treatment: therapeutic diphenylcyclopropenone sensitization with weekly scalp DPC. Each donor was an alopecia patient between 18 and 70 years of age who qualified for DPC. Total RNA was extracted from unfractionated whole blood. TCRdb re-derived calls from the RACE reads in MiXCR, one entry per CDR3 protein. Of 80,000 to 95,000 distinct CDR3 sequences listed, around 9.5% are singletons. The sample comes from a study of human T cells and chemical hapten exposure. Broader study findings: TCRs whose frequency exceeded 1 in 1000 remained the same following DPC sensitization.

There are 16 residues in the CDR3. Germline V CDR1 and CDR2: SEHNR, FQNEAQ (reference sequence). The V gene lost 0 bases and the J gene lost 2 bases, with 14 bases spanning the gap. Source: whole blood, taken in connection with sensitization to the hapten diphenylcyclopropenone (DPC). This clonotype was obtained from a woman aged 40 to 50 with alopecia areata. Some clones in this sample may be carry-over from other donors' samples. This chain uses TRBV7-9 with TRBJ2-7; weak D call: TRBD2 (6 bases). CDR3 protein: CASSLAGSGWAYEQYF. The CDR3 coding sequence is TGTGCCAGCAGCTTAGCGGGGAGCGGGTGGGCCTACGAGCAGTACTTC.